Many counts were recorded for the clone carrying this TCR beta chain. What it recognizes is unknown. These data are taken from a study of shared clonotypes between healthy human individuals. Across the study: The donors, a couple of women and a few men, were aged 18 to 49. Overall study results and limits: The study generally estimated greater richness for naive than memory subsets. About 5% of naive CD4 clonotypes were shared across a handful of donors.

Replicate PCRs for sorted subsets used 200 ng DNA; this equaled 30,000 to 35,000 T cell genomes. Data came from immunoSEQ multiplex PCR; TCRdb stores just in-frame clones and leaves some out. Here the sample spans some 1,100,000 clones, about four fifths being singletons. CDR1 is SEHNR, CDR2 FQNEAQ, per germline (reference sequence). Germline trimming cut 5 bases from V and 6 bases from J; bases unmatched to any gene: 16. The CDR3 is 17 amino acids. The specimen sequenced was memory CD4+ T cells from PBMCs. Sample subset: CD45RA-negative fraction. This TCR was sampled from a man between 18 and 35 years old in good health. Some clones in this sample may be carry-over from other donors' samples. The chain joins TRBV7-9 to TRBJ2-1, with TRBD2 matching 7 bases. The CDR3 reads CASSPPPRLAPSNEQFF. The DNA for the CDR3 is TGTGCCAGCAGCCCTCCACCCCGACTAGCTCCGTCCAATGAGCAGTTCTTC.